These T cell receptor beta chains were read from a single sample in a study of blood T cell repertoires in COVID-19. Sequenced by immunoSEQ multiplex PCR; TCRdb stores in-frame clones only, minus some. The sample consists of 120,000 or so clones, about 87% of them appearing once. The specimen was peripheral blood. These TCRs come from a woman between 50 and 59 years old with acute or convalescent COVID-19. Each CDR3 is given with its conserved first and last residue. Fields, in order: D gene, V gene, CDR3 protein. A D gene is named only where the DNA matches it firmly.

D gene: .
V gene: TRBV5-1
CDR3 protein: CASSSTGSQETQYF

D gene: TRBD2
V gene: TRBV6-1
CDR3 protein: CASSDGAGGVYEQYF

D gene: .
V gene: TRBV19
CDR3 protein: CASSIQGIRDEQFF

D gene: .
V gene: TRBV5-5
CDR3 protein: CASSALSDTVYGYTF

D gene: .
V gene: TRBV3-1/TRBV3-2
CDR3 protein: CASSQSLNTEAFF

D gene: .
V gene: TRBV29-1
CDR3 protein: CSVDSLTDTQYF

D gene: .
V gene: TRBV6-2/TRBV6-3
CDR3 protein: CASTPLAAIPGGELFF

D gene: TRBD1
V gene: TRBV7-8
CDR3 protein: CASSQSPIGTGFDSEQYF

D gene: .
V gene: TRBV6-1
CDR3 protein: CASSEGLGDFF

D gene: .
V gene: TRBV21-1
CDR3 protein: CASSKKLAGGIADTQYF

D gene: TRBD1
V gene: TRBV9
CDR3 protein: CASSGWGQRQETQYF

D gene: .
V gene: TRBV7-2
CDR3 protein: CASIRDLAYNEQFF

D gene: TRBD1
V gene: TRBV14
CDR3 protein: CASSHSGTGGPPLHF

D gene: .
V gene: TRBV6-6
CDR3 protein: CASSFPGVHTEAFF

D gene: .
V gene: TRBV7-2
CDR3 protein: CASSLRQDVNQPQHF

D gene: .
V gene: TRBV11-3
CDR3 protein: CASSLEGRTYEQYF

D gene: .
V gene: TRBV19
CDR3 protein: CASSPEAGLANYGYTF

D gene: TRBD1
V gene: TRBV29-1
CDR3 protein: CSVRTGAEEQYF

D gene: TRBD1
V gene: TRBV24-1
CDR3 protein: CATSDQTGGGAFF

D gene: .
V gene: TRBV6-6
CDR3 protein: CASSASVGVYNEQFF

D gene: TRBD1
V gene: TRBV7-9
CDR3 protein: CASSNGTGSNQPQHF

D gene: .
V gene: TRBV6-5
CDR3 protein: CASTVGSGNTIYF

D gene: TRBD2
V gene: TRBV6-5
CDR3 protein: CASSQWTSGMGEQFF

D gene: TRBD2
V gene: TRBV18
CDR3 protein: CASSLAGGPRAPDTQYF

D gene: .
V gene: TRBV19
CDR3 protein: CASSNRASDEQYF

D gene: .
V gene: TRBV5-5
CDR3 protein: CASSFAGALGTEAFF

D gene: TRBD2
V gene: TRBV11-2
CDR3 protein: CASTLVGGGPYEQYF

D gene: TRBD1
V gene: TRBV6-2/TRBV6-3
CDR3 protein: CASSYLWGDRLNTEAFF

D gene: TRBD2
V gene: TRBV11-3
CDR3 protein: CASSLGRGASGAYQETQYF

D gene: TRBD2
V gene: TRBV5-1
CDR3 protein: CASSHRVSGGEETQYF

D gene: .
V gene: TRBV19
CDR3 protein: CASREGSVLGYTF

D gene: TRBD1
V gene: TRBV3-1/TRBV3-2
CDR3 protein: CASSQTGYNSPLHF

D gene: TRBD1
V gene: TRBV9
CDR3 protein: CASSVGGQVSYEQYF

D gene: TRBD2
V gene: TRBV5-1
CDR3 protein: CASSLKASGGWDEQYF

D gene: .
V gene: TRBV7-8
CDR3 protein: CASSLAQGGQFF

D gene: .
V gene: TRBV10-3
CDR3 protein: CASLTGENTEAFF

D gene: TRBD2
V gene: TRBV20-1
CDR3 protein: CSASLTSGDLTEQYF

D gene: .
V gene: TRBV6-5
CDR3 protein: CASTTQGNYGYTF

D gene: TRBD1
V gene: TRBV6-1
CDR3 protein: CASSEGTGMYEQYF

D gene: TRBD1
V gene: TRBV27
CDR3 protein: CASSFNNRGGYTF

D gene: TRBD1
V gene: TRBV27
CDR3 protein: CASSKQGAVGNTEAFF

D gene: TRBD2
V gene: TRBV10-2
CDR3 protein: CATSSSGNYNEQFF

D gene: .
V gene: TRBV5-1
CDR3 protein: CASSLDSRTDTQYF

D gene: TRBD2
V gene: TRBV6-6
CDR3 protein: CASSLTSGGASTDTQYF

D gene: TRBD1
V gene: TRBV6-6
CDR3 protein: CASSSLGTEYNSPLHF

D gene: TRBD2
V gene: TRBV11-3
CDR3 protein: CASSLRGGPVVEQYF